This T cell receptor beta chain was recovered during a study of identical twins. Findings of the study overall: Excess low generation probability was seen in twin-shared out-of-frame alpha sequences. These conclusions were based on statistical analysis (cross-sectional, not following the same donors).

cDNA carried unique molecular identifiers, and a universal primer site was added by template switching. TCRdb used MiXCR to reprocess the 5' RACE reads, holding one entry per CDR3 protein. The table lists 1.5 million to 2 million distinct CDR3 sequences, less than 35% of them singletons. The donor group consisted entirely of healthy Caucasians. Trimming removed 0 bases at V and 0 bases at J, with 18 bases between. This CDR3 spans 18 amino acids. CDR1 is SGHDT and CDR2 is YYEEEE in the germline V gene. Details on this clonotype: The antigen is undetermined.

V gene TRBV5-6 combines with J gene TRBJ1-2; D is uncertain. The clonotype was recovered from a newborn girl in good health. The sequencing sample was made of cord blood. The CDR3 loop is CASSLELGFWVANYGYTF. The CDR3 DNA reads TGTGCCAGCAGCTTGGAACTTGGTTTTTGGGTGGCTAACTATGGCTACACCTTC.